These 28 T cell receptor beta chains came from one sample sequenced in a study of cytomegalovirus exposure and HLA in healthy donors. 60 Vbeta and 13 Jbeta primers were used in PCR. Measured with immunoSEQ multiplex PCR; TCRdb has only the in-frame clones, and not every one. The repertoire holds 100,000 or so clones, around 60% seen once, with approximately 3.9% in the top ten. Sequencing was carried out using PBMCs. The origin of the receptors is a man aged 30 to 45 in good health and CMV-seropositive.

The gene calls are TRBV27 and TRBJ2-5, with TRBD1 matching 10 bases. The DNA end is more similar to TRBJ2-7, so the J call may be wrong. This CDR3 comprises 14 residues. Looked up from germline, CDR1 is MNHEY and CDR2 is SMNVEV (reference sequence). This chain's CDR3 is CASSWTGGSYEQYF. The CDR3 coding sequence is TGTGCCAGCAGTTGGACAGGGGGTTCCTACGAGCAGTACTTC.

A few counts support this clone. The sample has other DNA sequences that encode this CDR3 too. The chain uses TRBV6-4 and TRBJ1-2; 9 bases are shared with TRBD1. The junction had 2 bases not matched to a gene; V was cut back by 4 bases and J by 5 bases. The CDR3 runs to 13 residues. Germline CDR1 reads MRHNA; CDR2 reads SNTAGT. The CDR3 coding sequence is TGTGCCAGCAGTGGAGGGACAGGGTATGGCTACACCTTC. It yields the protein CASSGGTGYGYTF.

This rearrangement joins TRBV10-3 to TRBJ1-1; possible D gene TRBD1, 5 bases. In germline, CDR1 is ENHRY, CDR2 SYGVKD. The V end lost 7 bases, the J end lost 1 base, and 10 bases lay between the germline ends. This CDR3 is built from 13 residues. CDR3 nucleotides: TGTGCCATCACCGAGACAGAGAACACTGAAGCTTTCTTT. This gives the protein CAITETENTEAFF.

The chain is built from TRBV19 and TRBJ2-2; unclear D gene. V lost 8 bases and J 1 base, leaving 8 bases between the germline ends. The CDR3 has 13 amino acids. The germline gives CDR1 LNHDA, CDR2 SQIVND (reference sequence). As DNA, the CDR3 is TGTGCCAGTTCACAGAGGAACACCGGGGAGCTGTTTTTT. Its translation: CASSQRNTGELFF.

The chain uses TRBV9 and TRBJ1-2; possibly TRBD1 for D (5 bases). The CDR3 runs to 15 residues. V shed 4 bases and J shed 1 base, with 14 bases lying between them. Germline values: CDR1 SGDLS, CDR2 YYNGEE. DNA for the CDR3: TGTGCCAGCAGCTTTAATCAGGGTCTTAACTATGGCTACACCTTC. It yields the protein CASSFNQGLNYGYTF.

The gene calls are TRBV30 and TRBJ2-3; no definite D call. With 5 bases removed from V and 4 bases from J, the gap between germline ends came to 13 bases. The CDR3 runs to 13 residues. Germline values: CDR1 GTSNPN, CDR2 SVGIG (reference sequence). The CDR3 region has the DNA TGTGCCTGGGGAGAGCTCGGCCCAGATACGCAGTATTTT. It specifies CAWGELGPDTQYF.

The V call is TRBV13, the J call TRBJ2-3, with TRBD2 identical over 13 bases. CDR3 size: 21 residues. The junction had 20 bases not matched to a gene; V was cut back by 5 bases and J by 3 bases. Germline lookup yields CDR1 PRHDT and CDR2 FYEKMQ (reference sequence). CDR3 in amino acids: CASSIDPGLAGITARTDTQYF. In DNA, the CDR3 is TGTGCCAGCAGCATAGACCCGGGACTAGCGGGGATCACAGCAAGGACAGATACGCAGTATTTT.

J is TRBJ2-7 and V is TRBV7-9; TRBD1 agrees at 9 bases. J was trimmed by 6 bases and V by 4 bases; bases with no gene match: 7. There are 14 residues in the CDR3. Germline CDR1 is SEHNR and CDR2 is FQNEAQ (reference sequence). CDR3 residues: CASSSPGQGGEQYF. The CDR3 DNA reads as TGTGCCAGCAGCTCACCGGGACAGGGAGGCGAGCAGTACTTC.

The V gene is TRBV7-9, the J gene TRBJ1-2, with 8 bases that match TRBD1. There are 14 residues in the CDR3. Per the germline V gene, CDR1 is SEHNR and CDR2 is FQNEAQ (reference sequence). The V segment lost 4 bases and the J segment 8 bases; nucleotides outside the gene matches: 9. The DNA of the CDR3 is TGTGCCAGCAGCTACGAGGACAGGACAGGGGGCTACACCTTC. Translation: CASSYEDRTGGYTF.

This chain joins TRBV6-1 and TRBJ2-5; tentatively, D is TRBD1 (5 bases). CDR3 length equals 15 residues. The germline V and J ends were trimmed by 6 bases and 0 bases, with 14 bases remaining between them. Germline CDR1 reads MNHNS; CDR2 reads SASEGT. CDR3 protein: CASSDWGVNQETQYF. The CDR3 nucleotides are TGTGCCAGCAGCGACTGGGGCGTGAACCAAGAGACCCAGTACTTC.

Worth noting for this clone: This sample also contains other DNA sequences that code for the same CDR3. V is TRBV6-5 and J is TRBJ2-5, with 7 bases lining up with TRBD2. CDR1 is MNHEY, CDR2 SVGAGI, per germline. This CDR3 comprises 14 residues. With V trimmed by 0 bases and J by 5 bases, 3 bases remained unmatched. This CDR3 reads CASSYSGGGETQYF. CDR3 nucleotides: TGTGCCAGCAGTTACTCAGGCGGGGGTGAGACCCAGTACTTC.

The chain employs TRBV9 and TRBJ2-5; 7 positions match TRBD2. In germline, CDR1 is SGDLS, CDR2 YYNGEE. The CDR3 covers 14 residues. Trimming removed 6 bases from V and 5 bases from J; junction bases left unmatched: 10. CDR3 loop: CASNNLAGDETQYF. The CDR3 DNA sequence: TGTGCCAGCAACAACCTTGCGGGGGACGAGACCCAGTACTTC. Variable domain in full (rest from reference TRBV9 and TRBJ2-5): DSGVTQTPKHLITATGQRVTLRCSPRSGDLSVYWYQQSLDQGLQFLIQYYNGEERAKGNILERFSAQQFPDLHSELNLSSLELGDSALYFCASNNLAGDETQYFGPGTRLLVL.

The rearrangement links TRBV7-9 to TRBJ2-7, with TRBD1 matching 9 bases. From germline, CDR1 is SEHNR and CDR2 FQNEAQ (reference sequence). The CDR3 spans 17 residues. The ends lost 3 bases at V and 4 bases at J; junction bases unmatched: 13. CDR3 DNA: TGTGCCAGCAGCTTTAACAGGGGGCGAACCCATTCGTACGAGCAGTACTTC. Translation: CASSFNRGRTHSYEQYF.

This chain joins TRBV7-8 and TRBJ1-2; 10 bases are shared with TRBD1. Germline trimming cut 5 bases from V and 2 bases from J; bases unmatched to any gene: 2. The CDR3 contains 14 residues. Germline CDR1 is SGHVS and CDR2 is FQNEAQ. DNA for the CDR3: TGTGCCAGCAGCCCGGGACAGGGGAACTATGGCTACACCTTC. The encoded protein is CASSPGQGNYGYTF.

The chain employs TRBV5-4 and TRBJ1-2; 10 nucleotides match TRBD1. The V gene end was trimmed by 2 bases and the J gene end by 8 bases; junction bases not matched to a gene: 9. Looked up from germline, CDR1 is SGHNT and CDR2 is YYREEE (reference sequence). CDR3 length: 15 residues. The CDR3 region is CASSLRQGAWGGYTF. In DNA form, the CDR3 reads TGTGCCAGCAGCTTAAGACAGGGGGCTTGGGGAGGCTACACCTTC.

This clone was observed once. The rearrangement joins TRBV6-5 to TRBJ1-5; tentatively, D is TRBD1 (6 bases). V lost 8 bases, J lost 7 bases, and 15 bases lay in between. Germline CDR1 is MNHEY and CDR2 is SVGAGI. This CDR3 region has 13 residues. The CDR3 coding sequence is TGTGCCAGCCGGGGGGCCAGCTACCAGCCCCAGCATTTT. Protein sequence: CASRGASYQPQHF.

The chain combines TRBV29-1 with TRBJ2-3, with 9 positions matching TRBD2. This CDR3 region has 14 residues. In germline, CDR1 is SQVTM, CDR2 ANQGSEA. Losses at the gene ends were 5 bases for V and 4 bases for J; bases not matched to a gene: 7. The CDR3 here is CSVTIAGASDTQYF. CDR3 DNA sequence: TGCAGCGTTACCATAGCGGGGGCCTCAGATACGCAGTATTTT.

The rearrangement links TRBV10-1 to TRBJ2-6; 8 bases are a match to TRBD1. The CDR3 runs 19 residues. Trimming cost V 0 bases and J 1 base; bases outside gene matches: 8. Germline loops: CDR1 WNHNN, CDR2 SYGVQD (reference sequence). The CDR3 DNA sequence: TGCGCCAGCAGTGAGTCGAGAGCCAGGGGGCAGTCTGGGGCCAACGTCCTGACTTTC. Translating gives CASSESRARGQSGANVLTF.

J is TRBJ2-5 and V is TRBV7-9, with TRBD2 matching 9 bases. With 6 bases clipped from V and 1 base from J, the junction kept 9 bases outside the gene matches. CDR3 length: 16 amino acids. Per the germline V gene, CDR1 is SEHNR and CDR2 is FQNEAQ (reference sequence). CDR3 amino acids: CASRRGGGAVQETQYF. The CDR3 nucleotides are TGTGCCAGCAGAAGAGGCGGGGGGGCCGTCCAAGAGACCCAGTACTTC.

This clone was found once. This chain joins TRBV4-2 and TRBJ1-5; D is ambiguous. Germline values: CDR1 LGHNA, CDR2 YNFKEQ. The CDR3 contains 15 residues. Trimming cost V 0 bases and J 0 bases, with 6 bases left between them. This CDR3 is CASSQDLSSNQPQHF. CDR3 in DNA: TGTGCCAGCAGCCAAGATCTTAGTAGCAATCAGCCCCAGCATTTT.

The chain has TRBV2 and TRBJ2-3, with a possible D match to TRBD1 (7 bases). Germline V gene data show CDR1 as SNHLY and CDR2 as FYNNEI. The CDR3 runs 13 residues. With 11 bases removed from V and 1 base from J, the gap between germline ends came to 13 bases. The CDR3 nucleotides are TGTGCCGCAACCAGGGGGGGCACAGATACGCAGTATTTT. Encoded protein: CAATRGGTDTQYF.

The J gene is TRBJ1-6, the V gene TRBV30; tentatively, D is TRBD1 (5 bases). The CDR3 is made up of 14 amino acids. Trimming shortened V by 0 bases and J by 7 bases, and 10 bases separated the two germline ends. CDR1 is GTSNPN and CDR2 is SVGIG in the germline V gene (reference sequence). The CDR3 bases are TGTGCCTGGAGTGTGGAGGGGAGGAATTCACCCCTCCACTTT. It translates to CAWSVEGRNSPLHF.

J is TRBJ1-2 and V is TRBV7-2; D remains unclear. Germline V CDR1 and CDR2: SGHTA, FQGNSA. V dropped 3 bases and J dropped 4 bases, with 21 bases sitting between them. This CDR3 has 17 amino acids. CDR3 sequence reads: CASSLRLLRAGVYGYTF. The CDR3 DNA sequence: TGTGCCAGCAGCTTGAGGCTGTTGAGGGCCGGGGTCTATGGCTACACCTTC.

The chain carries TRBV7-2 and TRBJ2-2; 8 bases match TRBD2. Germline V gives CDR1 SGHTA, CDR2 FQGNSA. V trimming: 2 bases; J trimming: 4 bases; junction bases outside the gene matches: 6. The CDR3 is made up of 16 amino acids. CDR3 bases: TGTGCCAGCAGCTTAAGGTCGGGGGGGGGCACCGGGGAGCTGTTTTTT. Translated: CASSLRSGGGTGELFF.

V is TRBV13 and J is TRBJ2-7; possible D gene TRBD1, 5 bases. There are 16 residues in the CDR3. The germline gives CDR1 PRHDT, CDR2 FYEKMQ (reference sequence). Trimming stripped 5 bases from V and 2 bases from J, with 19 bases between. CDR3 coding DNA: TGTGCCAGCAGCCTCGGGTGGGGCAGGACGACCTACGAGCAGTACTTC. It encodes CASSLGWGRTTYEQYF.

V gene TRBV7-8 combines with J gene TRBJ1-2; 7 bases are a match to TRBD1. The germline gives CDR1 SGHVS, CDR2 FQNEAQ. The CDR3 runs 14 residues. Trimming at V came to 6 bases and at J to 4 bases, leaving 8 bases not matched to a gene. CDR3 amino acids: CASSPDRLGYGYTF. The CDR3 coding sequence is TGTGCCAGCAGTCCGGACAGGTTGGGCTATGGCTACACCTTC.

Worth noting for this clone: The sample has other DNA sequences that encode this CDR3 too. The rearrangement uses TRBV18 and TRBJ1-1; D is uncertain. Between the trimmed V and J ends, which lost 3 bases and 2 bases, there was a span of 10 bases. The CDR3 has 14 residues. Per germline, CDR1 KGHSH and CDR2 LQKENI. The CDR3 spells CASSPGQVNTEAFF. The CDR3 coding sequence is TGTGCCAGCTCACCGGGCCAGGTCAACACTGAAGCTTTCTTT. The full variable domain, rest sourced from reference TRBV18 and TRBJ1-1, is NAGVMQNPRHLVRRRGQEARLRCSPMKGHSHVYWYRQLPEEGLKFMVYLQKENIIDESGMPKERFSAEFPKEGPSILRIQQVVRGDSAAYFCASSPGQVNTEAFFGQGTRLTVV.

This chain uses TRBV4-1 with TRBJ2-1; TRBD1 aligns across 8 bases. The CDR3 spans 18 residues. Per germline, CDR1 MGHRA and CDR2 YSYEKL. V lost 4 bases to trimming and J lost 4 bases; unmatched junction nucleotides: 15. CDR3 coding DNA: TGCGCCAGCAGCCGCGGTGCCTTAGGGACAGGACCTTACAATGAGCAGTTCTTC. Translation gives CASSRGALGTGPYNEQFF.